This T cell receptor beta chain was sequenced during a study of shared clonotypes between healthy human individuals. Overall study context: Per donor, CD8 memory used one plate, CD8 naive used two, CD4 memory used three and CD4 naive used three. Study conclusions and caveats: When naive CD4 clonotypes were compared across several donors, around 5% were shared.

With V trimmed by 5 bases and J by 6 bases, 9 bases remained unmatched. This CDR3 has 13 residues. Looked up from germline, CDR1 is GTSNPN and CDR2 is SVGIG (reference sequence). As regards this clone: What it binds is not known.

Recent acute infections and vaccinations were absent in the healthy HIV-negative adult donors. CD8 memory fractions consisted of CD45RO+ and CCR7-negative CD45RA+ TemRA cells together. Clones were read by immunoSEQ multiplex PCR, and TCRdb kept only the in-frame ones, dropping some. Here the sample spans some 320,000 clones, more than 75% being singletons. Input material: memory CD8+ T cells sorted from blood. Described subset: CD45RO+ cells pooled with CCR7-negative TemRA cells. The sequence was obtained from a man younger than 30 in good health. This sequence joins TRBV30 and TRBJ2-7; 8 bases match TRBD1. The CDR3: CAWGGTGGIEQYF. In nucleotides, the CDR3 is TGTGCCTGGGGGGGGACAGGAGGGATCGAGCAGTACTTC.